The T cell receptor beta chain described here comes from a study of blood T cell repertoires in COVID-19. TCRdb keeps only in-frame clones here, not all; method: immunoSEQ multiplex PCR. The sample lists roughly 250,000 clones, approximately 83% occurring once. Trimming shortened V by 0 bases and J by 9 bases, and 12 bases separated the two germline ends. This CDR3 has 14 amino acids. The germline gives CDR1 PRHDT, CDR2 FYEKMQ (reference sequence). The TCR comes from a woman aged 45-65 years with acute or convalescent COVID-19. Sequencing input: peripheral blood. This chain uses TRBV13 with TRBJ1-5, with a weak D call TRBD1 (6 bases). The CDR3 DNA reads TGTGCCAGCAGCTTAGGAGGGGGGGCTCGGCCCCAGCATTTT. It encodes CASSLGGGARPQHF.